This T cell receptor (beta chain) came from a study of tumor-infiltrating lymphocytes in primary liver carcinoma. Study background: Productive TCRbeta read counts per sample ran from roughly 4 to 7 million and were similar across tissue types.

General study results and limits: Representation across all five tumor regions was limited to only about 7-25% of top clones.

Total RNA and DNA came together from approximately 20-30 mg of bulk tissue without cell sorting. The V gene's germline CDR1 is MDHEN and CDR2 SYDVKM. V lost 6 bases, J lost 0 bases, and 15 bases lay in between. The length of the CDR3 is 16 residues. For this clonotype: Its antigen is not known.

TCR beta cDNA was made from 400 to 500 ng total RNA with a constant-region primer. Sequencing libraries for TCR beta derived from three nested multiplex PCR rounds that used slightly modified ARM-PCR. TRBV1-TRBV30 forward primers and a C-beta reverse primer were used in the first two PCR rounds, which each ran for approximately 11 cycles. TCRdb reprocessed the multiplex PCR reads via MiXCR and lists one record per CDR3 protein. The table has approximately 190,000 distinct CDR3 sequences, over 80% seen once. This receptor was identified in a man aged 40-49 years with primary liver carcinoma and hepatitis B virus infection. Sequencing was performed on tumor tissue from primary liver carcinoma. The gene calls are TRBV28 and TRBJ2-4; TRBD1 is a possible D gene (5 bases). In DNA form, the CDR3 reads TGTGCCAGCAGCCAACCGGACAATATAGCCAAAAACATTCAGTACTTC. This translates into CASSQPDNIAKNIQYF. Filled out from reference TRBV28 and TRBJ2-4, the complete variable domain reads DVKVTQSSRYLVKRTGEKVFLECVQDMDHENMFWYRQDPGLGLRLIYFSYDVKMKEKGDIPEGYSVSREKKERFSLILESASTNQTSMYLCASSQPDNIAKNIQYFGAGTRLSVL.